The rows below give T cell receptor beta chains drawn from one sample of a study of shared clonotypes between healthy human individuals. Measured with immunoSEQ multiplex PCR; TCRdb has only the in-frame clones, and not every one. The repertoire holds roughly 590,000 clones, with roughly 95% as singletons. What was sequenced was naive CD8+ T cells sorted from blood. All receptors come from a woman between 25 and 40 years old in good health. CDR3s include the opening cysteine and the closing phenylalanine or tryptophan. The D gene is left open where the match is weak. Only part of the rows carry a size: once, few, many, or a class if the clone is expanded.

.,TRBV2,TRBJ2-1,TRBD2,TGTGCCAGCAGTGAGACTAGCGGGAATGGTGAGCAGTTCTTC,CASSETSGNGEQFF
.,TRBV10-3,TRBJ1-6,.,TGTGCCATCAGTGAGCCAGGAAAGGGCCTGAGTAATTCACCCCTCCACTTT,CAISEPGKGLSNSPLHF
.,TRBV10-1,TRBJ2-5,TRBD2,TGCGCCAGCAGTGAAGCTAGCGGGACCCCAGAGACCCAGTACTTC,CASSEASGTPETQYF
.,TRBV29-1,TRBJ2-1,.,TGCAGCGTTCAGACTAGTGGCCTCAATGAGCAGTTCTTC,CSVQTSGLNEQFF
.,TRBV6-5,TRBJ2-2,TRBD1,TGTGCCAGCAGTTACGAACCCGGGACAGCCACCGGGGAGCTGTTTTTT,CASSYEPGTATGELFF
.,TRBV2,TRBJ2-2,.,TGTGCCAGCAGTGAGCCCGGGGAGCTGTTTTTT,CASSEPGELFF
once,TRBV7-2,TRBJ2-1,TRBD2,TGTGCCAGCAGCTTATTAGCGGGAGAACGGACTGACAATGAGCAGTTCTTC,CASSLLAGERTDNEQFF
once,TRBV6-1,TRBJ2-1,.,.,CASTSGLASYNEQFF
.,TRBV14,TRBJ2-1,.,TGTGCCAGCAGATACAGGGGAGGCGGTGAGCAGTTCTTC,CASRYRGGGEQFF
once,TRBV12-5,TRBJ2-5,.,TGTGCTAGTGGTTTGGATTATGGCGGTGAGGAGAACCAAGAGACCCAGTACTTC,CASGLDYGGEENQETQYF
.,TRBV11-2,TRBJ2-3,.,TGTGCCAGCAGCCACCTCAGGGTGGGCACAGATACGCAGTATTTT,CASSHLRVGTDTQYF
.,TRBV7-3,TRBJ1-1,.,TGTGCCAGCATTCGTAGGCGGGGGATCATGAACACTGAAGCTTTCTTT,CASIRRRGIMNTEAFF
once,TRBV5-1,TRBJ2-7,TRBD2,TGCGCCAGCAGCCCGGGGACTAGCGGAGACTACGAGCAGTACTTC,CASSPGTSGDYEQYF
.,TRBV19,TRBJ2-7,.,TGTGCCAGTAGTATACAGGCTCTCCCACCCTACGAGCAGTACTTC,CASSIQALPPYEQYF
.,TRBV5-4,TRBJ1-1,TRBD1,TGTGCCAGCAGCTACCCACAGGGGAGGAACACTGAAGCTTTCTTT,CASSYPQGRNTEAFF
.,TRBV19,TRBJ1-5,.,TGTGCCAGTAGTATAGACACCTCCACGGGTCAGCCCCAGCATTTT,CASSIDTSTGQPQHF
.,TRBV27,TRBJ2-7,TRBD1,TGTGCCAGCAGTTTCCTTGGACAGGGGGCATCCTACGAGCAGTACTTC,CASSFLGQGASYEQYF
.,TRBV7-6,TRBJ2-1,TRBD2,TGTGCCAGCAGCCCGGGACTAGCGGGAGATATCCACTCCTACAATGAGCAGTTCTTC,CASSPGLAGDIHSYNEQFF
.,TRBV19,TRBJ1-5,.,TGTGCCAGTAGCCACCGGACAGATAGCAATCAGCCCCAGCATTTT,CASSHRTDSNQPQHF
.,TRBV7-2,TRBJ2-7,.,TGTGCCAGCAGCTTCGGAGCTAACTACGAGCAGTACTTC,CASSFGANYEQYF
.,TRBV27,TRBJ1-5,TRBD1,TGTGCCAGCAGTTCGTCTGAGGGGGCATTTGCGCCCCAGCATTTT,CASSSSEGAFAPQHF
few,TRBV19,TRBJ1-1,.,TGTGCCAGTAGTATTTTGGGTGGAGGTGATGAAGCTTTCTTT,CASSILGGGDEAFF
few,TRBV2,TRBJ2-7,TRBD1,TGTGCCAGCACCCCGACAGGGGACCCAAGCTCCTACGAGCAGTACTTC,CASTPTGDPSSYEQYF
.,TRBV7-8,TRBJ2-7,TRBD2,TGTGCCAGCAGCTTAGCGTTAACTAGCGGGAGACCTTACGAGCAGTACTTC,CASSLALTSGRPYEQYF
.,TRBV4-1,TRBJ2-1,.,TGCGCCAGCAGCCAAGGTGCGTTCAGCTCCTACAATGAGCAGTTCTTC,CASSQGAFSSYNEQFF
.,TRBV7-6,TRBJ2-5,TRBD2,TGTGCCAGCAGCTTAGCCCTAGCGGGAGGGAGTGAGCAGTACTTC,CASSLALAGGSEQYF
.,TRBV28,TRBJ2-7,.,TGTGCCAGCAGCCTCGGGTGGGACGAGCAGTACTTC,CASSLGWDEQYF
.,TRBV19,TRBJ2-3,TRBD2,TGTGCCAGTAGTCTCATAGCGGGCAGCACAGATACGCAGTATTTT,CASSLIAGSTDTQYF
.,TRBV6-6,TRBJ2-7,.,TGTGCCAGCAGTGCCGGAAGCGGCAGCTCCTACGAGCAGTACTTC,CASSAGSGSSYEQYF
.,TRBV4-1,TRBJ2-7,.,TGCGCCAGCAGCCAAGATCCCATGACAAGGGTGCAGTACTTC,CASSQDPMTRVQYF
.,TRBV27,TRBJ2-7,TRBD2,TGTGCCAGTGGACTAGCGGAGCAGTACTTC,CASGLAEQYF
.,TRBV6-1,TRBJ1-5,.,TGTGCCAGCAGTCCAAGGGACGCAACTCAGCCCCAGCATTTT,CASSPRDATQPQHF
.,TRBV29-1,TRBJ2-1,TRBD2,TGCAGCGTTGTTGGACTAGCGGGAGGTCGGTCCTACAATGAGCAGTTCTTC,CSVVGLAGGRSYNEQFF
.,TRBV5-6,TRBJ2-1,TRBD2,TGTGCCAGCAGCGCGGGACTAGCGGGGAATGAGCAGTTCTTC,CASSAGLAGNEQFF
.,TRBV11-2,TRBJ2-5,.,TGTGCCAGCAGCCCCAGCCAAGAGACCCAGTACTTC,CASSPSQETQYF
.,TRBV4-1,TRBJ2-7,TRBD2,TGCGCCAGCAGCCAAGCTGGGACTAGGGGAACGAAGAAAAATCAGAACTCCTACGAGCAGTACTTC,CASSQAGTRGTKKNQNSYEQYF
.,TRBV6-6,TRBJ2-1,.,TGTGCCAGCAGTATGAGTAGCAGCTACAATGAGCAGTTCTTC,CASSMSSSYNEQFF
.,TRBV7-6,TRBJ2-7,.,TGTGCCACAAGAGAGCGGGCCAACTCCTACGAGCAGTACTTC,CATRERANSYEQYF
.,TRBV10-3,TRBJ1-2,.,TGTGCCATCAGTGAGTCTGAAGGCTATGGCTACACCTTC,CAISESEGYGYTF
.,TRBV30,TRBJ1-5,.,TGTGCCTGGAGTGTTGGGAGTTCCGGACAGCCCCAGCATTTT,CAWSVGSSGQPQHF
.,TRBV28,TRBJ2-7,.,TGTGCCAGCAACCAGGCCCAGGAGCGGAGCTCCTACGAGCAGTACTTC,CASNQAQERSSYEQYF
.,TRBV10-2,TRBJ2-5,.,TGCGCCAGCAGTGATCCCCGGGTTCAAGAGACCCAGTACTTC,CASSDPRVQETQYF
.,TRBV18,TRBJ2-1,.,TGTGCCAGCTCACCACTTCCGGTGTATGAGCAGTTCTTC,CASSPLPVYEQFF
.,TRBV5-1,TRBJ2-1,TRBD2,TGCGCCAGCAGCTTATGGGGGGAGGGCCGGGGCAATGAGCAGTTCTTC,CASSLWGEGRGNEQFF
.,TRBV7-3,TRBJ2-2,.,TGTGCCAGCAGCTTTAGGGACACCGGGGAGCTGTTTTTT,CASSFRDTGELFF
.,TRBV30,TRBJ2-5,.,TGTGCCTGGAGTGTTCCTGAGACCCAGTACTTC,CAWSVPETQYF
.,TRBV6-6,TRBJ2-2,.,TGTGCCAGCAGCGAGAACACCGGGGAGCTGTTTTTT,CASSENTGELFF
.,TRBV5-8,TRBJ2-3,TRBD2,TGTGCCAGCCTTCCTAGCGGGAGAGGGTCCGGTCCTAGCACAGATACGCAGTATTTT,CASLPSGRGSGPSTDTQYF
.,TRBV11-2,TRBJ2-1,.,TGTGCCAGCAGTCAGGGGGGACCTTACAATGAGCAGTTCTTC,CASSQGGPYNEQFF
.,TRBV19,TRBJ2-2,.,TGTGCCAGTAGTCTCAGGGGGGTGTTCGGGGAGCTGTTTTTT,CASSLRGVFGELFF
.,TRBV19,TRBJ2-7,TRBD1,TGTGCCAGTTCCACGGGACAGGGACTCTACGAGCAGTACTTC,CASSTGQGLYEQYF
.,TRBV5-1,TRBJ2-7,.,TGCGCCAGCAGCTTGGACCCAGGGGCCGCCTACGAGCAGTACTTC,CASSLDPGAAYEQYF
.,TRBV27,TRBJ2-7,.,TGTGCCAGCAGTTTAGGAACGGCCTACGAGCAGTACTTC,CASSLGTAYEQYF
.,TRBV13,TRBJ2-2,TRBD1,TGTGCCAGCAGCAAGGGACAGTTCGACACCGGGGAGCTGTTTTTT,CASSKGQFDTGELFF
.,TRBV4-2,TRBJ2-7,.,TGTGCCAGCAGCTACCTCGGGAGCAGGCCTTACGAGCAGTACTTC,CASSYLGSRPYEQYF
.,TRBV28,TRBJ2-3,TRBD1,TGTGCCAGCAGTCCCCGGGACAGCGATTATCCGTATACGCAGTATTTT,CASSPRDSDYPYTQYF
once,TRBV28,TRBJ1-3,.,TGTGCCAGCAGGGGTATTAGCTCTGGAAACACCATATATTTT,CASRGISSGNTIYF
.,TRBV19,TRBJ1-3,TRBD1,TGTGCCAGTAGTAGCCGGGACAGGGGAAGAAACACCATATATTTT,CASSSRDRGRNTIYF
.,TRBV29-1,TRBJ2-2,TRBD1,TGCAGCGTCGACAGGGGGGCCGGGGAGCTGTTTTTT,CSVDRGAGELFF
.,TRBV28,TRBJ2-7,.,TGTGCCAGCAGTTTATCGGCGGGATCCTACGAGCAGTACTTC,CASSLSAGSYEQYF